This is a list of T cell receptor beta chains from one sample in a study of metastatic and nonmetastatic thyroid tumors. Using MiXCR, TCRdb re-called clones from the PCR reads. The data hold 55,000 to 75,000 clones, with more than 15% observed a single time. The sequencing input was blood. The receptors shown here come from a female donor with papillary thyroid cancer or a benign thyroid nodule (not recorded which). Some clones in this sample may be carry-over from other donors' samples. Each CDR3 is given with its conserved first and last residue. The order of the fields is clone size, V gene, J gene, D gene, CDR3 protein, CDR3 DNA. The D gene is left open where the match is weak. Clone size, where shown, is once, few, many, or a class for clones that have expanded.

>.|TRBV13|TRBJ1-2|.
CASSLKVLGERYGYTF
TGTGCCAGCAGCTTAAAGGTGCTCGGGGAAAGGTATGGCTACACCTTC
>many|TRBV14|TRBJ2-7|TRBD1
CASSNRGFYEQYF
TGTGCCAGCAGTAACAGGGGGTTCTACGAGCAGTACTTC
>.|TRBV5-6|TRBJ2-7|.
CASSLGTQTYEQYF
TGTGCCAGCAGCTTGGGGACTCAGACCTACGAGCAGTACTTC
>few|TRBV27|TRBJ2-1|TRBD2
CASSLASGTYNEQFF
TGTGCCAGCAGTTTAGCTAGCGGTACCTACAATGAGCAGTTCTTC
>few|TRBV19|TRBJ2-2|.
CASKTLSVDTGELFF
TGTGCCAGTAAAACCCTATCGGTCGACACCGGGGAGCTGTTTTTT
>many|TRBV19|TRBJ2-2|TRBD2
CASRSSGFTGELFF
TGTGCCAGTAGGTCTAGCGGGTTCACCGGGGAGCTGTTTTTT
>.|TRBV11-1|TRBJ2-1|TRBD1
CASSFGQGASYNEQFF
TGTGCCAGCAGCTTCGGACAGGGGGCCTCCTACAATGAGCAGTTCTTC
>many|TRBV11-1|TRBJ2-7|.
CASSRMGSGSGSYEQYF
TGTGCCAGCAGTCGAATGGGGTCCGGGAGTGGTTCCTACGAGCAGTACTTC
>many|TRBV30|TRBJ2-1|.
CAWSSLVNEQFF
TGTGCCTGGAGTTCCCTAGTGAATGAGCAGTTCTTC
>.|TRBV14|TRBJ2-1|TRBD2
CASSPRLAGFNEQFF
TGTGCCAGCAGCCCCAGACTAGCGGGCTTCAATGAGCAGTTCTTC
>many|TRBV20-1|TRBJ1-5|.
CSVYDNGLGQPQHF
TGCAGTGTTTACGACAATGGTCTTGGTCAGCCCCAGCATTTT
>many|TRBV14|TRBJ2-1|.
CASSQEFRGADEQFF
TGTGCCAGCAGCCAAGAATTCAGGGGGGCGGATGAGCAGTTCTTC
>.|TRBV7-2|TRBJ2-3|TRBD2
CASSLAPSGSSQDTQYF
TGTGCCAGCAGCTTAGCCCCTAGCGGGAGCTCCCAGGATACGCAGTATTTT
>many|TRBV3-1|TRBJ2-3|.
CASSQGWGGGRTDTQYF
TGTGCCAGCAGCCAAGGATGGGGAGGGGGCAGGACAGATACGCAGTATTTT
>many|TRBV20-1|TRBJ2-1|TRBD2
CSARTSGSVYRGNEQFF
TGCAGTGCTAGGACTAGCGGGAGTGTTTATCGGGGCAATGAGCAGTTCTTC
>many|TRBV30|TRBJ1-2|TRBD1
CAWRGQGDYGYTF
TGTGCCTGGAGGGGACAGGGAGACTATGGCTACACCTTC
>.|TRBV9|TRBJ2-1|.
CASSPGASLFNEQFF
TGTGCCAGCAGCCCAGGGGCTAGTCTCTTCAATGAGCAGTTCTTC
>.|TRBV12-3/TRBV12-4|TRBJ2-5|.
CASGADSGAQYF
TGTGCCAGCGGTGCGGACAGTGGGGCCCAGTACTTC
>many|TRBV15|TRBJ1-2|TRBD1
CATSRDRGGNGYTF
TGTGCCACCAGCAGAGACAGGGGGGGGAATGGCTACACCTTC
>many|TRBV27|TRBJ2-7|.
CASSTWGNSYEQYF
TGTGCCAGCAGCACTTGGGGCAACTCCTACGAGCAGTACTTC
>many|TRBV28|TRBJ1-6|TRBD1
CASSPPRGPLHF
TGTGCCAGCAGTCCACCCAGGGGGCCCCTCCACTTT
>many|TRBV12-3/TRBV12-4|TRBJ2-2|TRBD2
CASSFLVTWTSGRSDGELFF
TGTGCCAGCAGTTTCCTCGTAACCTGGACTAGCGGGAGGTCGGACGGGGAGCTGTTTTTT
>many|TRBV5-1|TRBJ1-1|TRBD1
CASSSGTGLNTEAFF
TGCGCCAGCAGCTCCGGGACAGGGCTGAACACTGAAGCTTTCTTT
>.|TRBV20-1|TRBJ2-1|.
CSASMPGRGDNEQFF
TGCAGTGCTAGTATGCCCGGGAGAGGGGACAATGAGCAGTTCTTC
>many|TRBV6-2/TRBV6-3|TRBJ2-1|.
CASSYGGYNEQFF
TGTGCCAGCAGTTACGGGGGCTACAATGAGCAGTTCTTC
>many|TRBV7-8|TRBJ2-1|.
CASSAARLVPYNEQFF
TGTGCCAGCAGCGCGGCTCGACTAGTCCCCTACAATGAGCAGTTCTTC
>few|TRBV10-3|TRBJ2-5|TRBD2
CAIRNSGSLQETQYF
TGTGCCATCAGGAATAGCGGGAGTTTACAAGAGACCCAGTACTTC
>many|TRBV19|TRBJ1-6|.
CATMGPAGSPLHF
TGTGCCACCATGGGACCCGCCGGTTCACCCCTCCACTTT
>many|TRBV5-1|TRBJ1-3|TRBD1
CASSLTGGSAGNTIYF
TGCGCCAGCAGCTTGACAGGGGGGTCAGCTGGAAACACCATATATTTT
>many|TRBV14|TRBJ2-1|TRBD1
CASSQGQGSYNEQFF
TGTGCCAGCAGCCAGGGACAGGGGTCCTACAATGAGCAGTTCTTC
>few|TRBV28|TRBJ2-1|.
CASSPRALGIF
TGTGCCAGCAGCCCCAGGGCCCTTGGGATCTTC
>many|TRBV10-1|TRBJ2-7|TRBD1
CASSGTGGSYEQYF
TGCGCCAGCTCCGGGACAGGGGGTTCCTACGAGCAGTACTTC
>.|TRBV10-3|TRBJ2-7|.
CAISAAGTSSYEQYF
TGTGCCATCAGTGCTGCCGGGACGTCCTCCTACGAGCAGTACTTC
>many|TRBV5-6|TRBJ2-7|.
CASSLGPGNTYEQYF
TGTGCCAGCAGCTTGGGTCCAGGTAATACCTACGAGCAGTACTTC
>few|TRBV5-4|TRBJ2-3|TRBD2
CASSSIAGGGTDTQYF
TGTGCCAGCAGCTCAATAGCGGGAGGGGGCACAGATACGCAGTATTTT
>many|TRBV14|TRBJ2-1|TRBD2
CASSQFRLAEQFF
TGTGCCAGCAGCCAATTCCGACTAGCGGAGCAGTTCTTC
>medium-sized|TRBV4-1|TRBJ1-2|TRBD1
CASIALISTGTYGYTF
TGCGCCAGCATAGCCCTCATCTCGACAGGGACGTATGGCTACACCTTC
>.|TRBV7-3|TRBJ2-3|TRBD2
CASILRTSGSQCDTQYF
TGTGCCAGCATCTTAAGAACTAGCGGGAGCCAGTGTGATACGCAGTATTTT
>few|TRBV2|TRBJ1-2|.
CASSGGLFYGYTF
TGTGCCAGCAGTGGGGGGTTGTTCTATGGCTACACCTTC
>medium-sized|TRBV18|TRBJ2-7|.
CASSPGTVSYEQYF
TGTGCCAGCTCACCCGGGACTGTCTCCTACGAGCAGTACTTC
>many|TRBV19|TRBJ1-5|TRBD1
CASSPTGYSNQPQHF
TGTGCCAGTAGTCCGACAGGGTATAGCAATCAGCCCCAGCATTTT
>few|TRBV28|TRBJ1-1|.
CASSFTREAFF
TGTGCCAGCAGTTTTACCCGTGAAGCTTTCTTT
>many|TRBV9|TRBJ1-2|TRBD1
CASSPKPGQVESIYGYTF
TGTGCCAGCAGTCCAAAACCGGGACAGGTAGAATCCATCTATGGCTACACCTTC
>many|TRBV5-5|TRBJ1-5|TRBD1
CASSPDRADQPQHF
TGTGCCAGCAGCCCGGACAGGGCCGATCAGCCCCAGCATTTT
>many|TRBV27|TRBJ2-3|.
CASSLSGRGADTQYF
TGTGCCAGCAGTTTATCGGGCAGGGGGGCAGATACGCAGTATTTT
>.|TRBV9|TRBJ2-4|.
CASSDQTGMGAKNIQYF
TGTGCCAGCAGCGACCAGACAGGCATGGGGGCCAAAAACATTCAGTACTTC
>.|TRBV24-1|TRBJ1-5|TRBD1
CATSDWTGVWHF
TGTGCCACCAGTGACTGGACAGGGGTATGGCATTTT
>many|TRBV5-1|TRBJ2-2|TRBD1
CASSPRGAGQGSVNTGELFF
TGCGCCAGCAGCCCCCGAGGGGCGGGACAGGGTTCTGTTAACACCGGGGAGCTGTTTTTT
>many|TRBV10-3|TRBJ1-5|.
CAISGSNNQPQHF
TGTGCCATCAGCGGATCAAACAATCAGCCCCAGCATTTT
>many|TRBV20-1|TRBJ2-3|TRBD2
CSAETSGGTDTQYF
TGCAGTGCGGAGACTAGCGGGGGCACAGATACGCAGTATTTT
>many|TRBV11-2|TRBJ2-7|.
CASSLDRTLQYF
TGTGCCAGCAGCTTAGACCGGACGTTGCAGTACTTC